This TCR beta chain emerged from a study of OX40 agonist ivuxolimab in advanced cancers. About the research overall: Allowance was made for prior anti-PD-1, anti-PD-L1 or anti-CTLA-4 therapy, and roughly 40% had some. Study-wide points: Researchers report that CD8+ T cells had, on average, more expanded clones than CD4+. Researchers did not determine the expanded peripheral T cells' antigen specificity.

V was clipped by 3 bases and J by 8 bases, with 6 bases between them. The CDR3 length is 11 residues. Germline V gene data show CDR1 as SGDLS and CDR2 as YYNGEE. Blood got drawn at baseline, again on cycle 4 day 1, and then on cycle 7 day 1. With regard to this clone: No antigen is known for it.

Method: immunoSEQ multiplex PCR; TCRdb's copy keeps in-frame clones and lacks some. The table includes approximately 70,000 clones, approximately 81% detected once. The receptor's source is an adult with an advanced solid tumor such as melanoma, head and neck, liver or kidney cancer. Sequencing used CD4+ or CD8+ T cells sorted from blood, obtained in a trial of the OX40 agonist ivuxolimab. This sequence joins TRBV9 and TRBJ2-1, with D uncertain. CDR3: CASSAQDEQFF. CDR3 DNA: TGTGCCAGCAGCGCCCAGGATGAGCAGTTCTTC. Based on the CDR3 plus reference TRBV9 and TRBJ2-1, the full variable domain is DSGVTQTPKHLITATGQRVTLRCSPRSGDLSVYWYQQSLDQGLQFLIQYYNGEERAKGNILERFSAQQFPDLHSELNLSSLELGDSALYFCASSAQDEQFFGPGTRLTVL.